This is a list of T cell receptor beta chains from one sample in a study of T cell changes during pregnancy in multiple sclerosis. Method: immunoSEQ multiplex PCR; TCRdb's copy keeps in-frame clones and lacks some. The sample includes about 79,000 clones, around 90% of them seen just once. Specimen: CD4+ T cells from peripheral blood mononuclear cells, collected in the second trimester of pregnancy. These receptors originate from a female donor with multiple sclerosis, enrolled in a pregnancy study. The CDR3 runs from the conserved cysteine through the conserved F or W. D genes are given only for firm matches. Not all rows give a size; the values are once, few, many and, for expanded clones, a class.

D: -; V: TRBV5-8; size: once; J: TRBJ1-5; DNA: TGTGCCAGCAGCTGGGGTCTCAGGGGCAGGGGTCAGCCCCAGCATTTT; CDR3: CASSWGLRGRGQPQHF
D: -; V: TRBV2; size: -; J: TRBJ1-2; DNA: TGTGCCAGCAGCGATGACAGTCGTATAAGCTACACCTTC; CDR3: CASSDDSRISYTF
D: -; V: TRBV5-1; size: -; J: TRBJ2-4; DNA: TGCGCCAGCAGCACGGAGGGGGCGGTTATAGGGAACATTCAGTACTTC; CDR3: CASSTEGAVIGNIQYF
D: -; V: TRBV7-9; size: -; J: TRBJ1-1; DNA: TGTGCCAGCAGCTCTACAGTGAACACTGAAGCTTTCTTT; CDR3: CASSSTVNTEAFF
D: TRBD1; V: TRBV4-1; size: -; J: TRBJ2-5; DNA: TGCGCCAGCAGCCAACTGGAGACAGGGGTAGGGACCCAGTACTTC; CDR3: CASSQLETGVGTQYF
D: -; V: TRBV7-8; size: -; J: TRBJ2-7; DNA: TGTGCCAGCAGCTTACCGGGCGAGCAGTACTTC; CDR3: CASSLPGEQYF
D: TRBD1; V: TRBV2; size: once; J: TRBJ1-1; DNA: TGTGCCAGCAGAGAGACAGGGTTTGTGACTGAAGCTTTCTTT; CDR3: CASRETGFVTEAFF
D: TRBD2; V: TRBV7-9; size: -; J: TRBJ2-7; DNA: TGTGCCAGCAGCTTATCGAACCGGGCTAGCGGGACACTAACCTACGAGCAGTACTTC; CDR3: CASSLSNRASGTLTYEQYF
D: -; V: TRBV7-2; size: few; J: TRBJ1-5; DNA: TGTGCCAGCAGCTTTAGGGGACAGCCCCAGCATTTT; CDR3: CASSFRGQPQHF
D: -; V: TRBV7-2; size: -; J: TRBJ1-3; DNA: TGTGCCAGCAGCTTAGTGGCAGACTCTGGAAACACCATATATTTT; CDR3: CASSLVADSGNTIYF
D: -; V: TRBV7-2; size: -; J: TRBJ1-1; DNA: TGTGCCAGCAGCTTAGAGTCGGTCACTGAAGCTTTCTTT; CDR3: CASSLESVTEAFF
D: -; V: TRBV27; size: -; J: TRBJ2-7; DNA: TGTGCCAGCAGCCTCGACAGGCCACATAGCTCCTACGAGCAGTACTTC; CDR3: CASSLDRPHSSYEQYF
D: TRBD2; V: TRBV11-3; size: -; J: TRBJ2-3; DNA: TGTGCCAGCAGCTCCGGGACTAGCGGAAGCACAGATACGCAGTATTTT; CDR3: CASSSGTSGSTDTQYF
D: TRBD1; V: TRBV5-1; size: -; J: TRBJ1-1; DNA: TGCGCCAGTGGAGGTTCAGGGGGCTCTGAAGCTTTCTTT; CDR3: CASGGSGGSEAFF
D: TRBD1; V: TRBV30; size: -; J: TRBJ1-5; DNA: TGTGCCTGGTCCCGGGACAGGCTTTCCAATAGCAATCAGCCCCAGCATTTT; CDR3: CAWSRDRLSNSNQPQHF
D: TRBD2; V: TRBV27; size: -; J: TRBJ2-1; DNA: TGTGCCAGCAGGGTGGATTGGACTAGCGGGAGGGCCTTCTACAATGAGCAGTTCTTC; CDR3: CASRVDWTSGRAFYNEQFF
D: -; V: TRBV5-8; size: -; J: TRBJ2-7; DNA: TGTGCCAGCAGCTTCGCGAGACACAAGTACTTC; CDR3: CASSFARHKYF
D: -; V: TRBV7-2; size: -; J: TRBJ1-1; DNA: TGTGCCAGCAGTAGGGACTGGGACACTGAAGCTTTCTTT; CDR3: CASSRDWDTEAFF